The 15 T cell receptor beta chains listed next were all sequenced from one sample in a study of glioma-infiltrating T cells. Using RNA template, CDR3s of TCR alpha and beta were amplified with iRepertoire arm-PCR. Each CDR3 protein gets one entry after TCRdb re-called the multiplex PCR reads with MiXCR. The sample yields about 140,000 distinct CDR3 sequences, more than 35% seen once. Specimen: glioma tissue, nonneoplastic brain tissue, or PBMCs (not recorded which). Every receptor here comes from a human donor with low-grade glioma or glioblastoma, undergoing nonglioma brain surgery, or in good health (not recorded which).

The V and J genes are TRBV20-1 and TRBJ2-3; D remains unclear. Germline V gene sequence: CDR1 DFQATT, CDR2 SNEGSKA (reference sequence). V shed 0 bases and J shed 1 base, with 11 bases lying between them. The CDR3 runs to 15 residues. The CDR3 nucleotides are TGCAGTGCTAGAGATCGGTTAGCCGGCACAGATACGCAGTATTTT. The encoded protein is CSARDRLAGTDTQYF.

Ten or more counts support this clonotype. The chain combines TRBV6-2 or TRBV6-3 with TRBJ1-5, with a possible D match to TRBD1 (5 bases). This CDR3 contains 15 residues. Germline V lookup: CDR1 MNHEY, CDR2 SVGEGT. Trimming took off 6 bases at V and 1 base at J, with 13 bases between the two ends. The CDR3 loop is CASSNVDTSNQPQHF. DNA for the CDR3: TGTGCCAGCAGCAACGTGGACACGAGCAATCAGCCCCAGCATTTT.

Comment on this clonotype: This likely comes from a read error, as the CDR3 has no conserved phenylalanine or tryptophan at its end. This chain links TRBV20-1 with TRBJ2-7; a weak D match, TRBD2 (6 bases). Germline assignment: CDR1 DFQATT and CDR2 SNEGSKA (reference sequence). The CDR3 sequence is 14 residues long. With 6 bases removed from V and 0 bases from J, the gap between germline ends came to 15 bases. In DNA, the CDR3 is TGCAGTGCGAGGGGACTCAAGAGCTCCTACGAGCAGTACTCC. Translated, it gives CSARGLKSSYEQYS.

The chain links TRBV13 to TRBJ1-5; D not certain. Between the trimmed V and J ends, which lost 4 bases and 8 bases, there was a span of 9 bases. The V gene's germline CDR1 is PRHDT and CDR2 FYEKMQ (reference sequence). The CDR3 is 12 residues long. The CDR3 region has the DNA TGTGCCAGCAGCTCCTACGGTGAGCCCCAGCATTTT. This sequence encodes CASSSYGEPQHF.

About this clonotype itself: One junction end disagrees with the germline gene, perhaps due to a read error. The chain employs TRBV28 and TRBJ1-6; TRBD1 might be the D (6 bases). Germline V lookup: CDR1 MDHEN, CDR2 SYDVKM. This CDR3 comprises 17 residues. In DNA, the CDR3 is TGTGCCAGCAGTTTGGACCCGCCCCGGGACACAAATTCACCCCTCAACTTT. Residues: CASSLDPPRDTNSPLNF.

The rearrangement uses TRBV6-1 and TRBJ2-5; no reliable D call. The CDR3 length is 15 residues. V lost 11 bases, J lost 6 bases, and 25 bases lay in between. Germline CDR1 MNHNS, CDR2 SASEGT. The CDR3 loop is CAAINRDGVGKTQYF. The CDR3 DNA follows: TGTGCCGCCATCAATAGGGATGGGGTGGGCAAGACCCAGTACTTC.

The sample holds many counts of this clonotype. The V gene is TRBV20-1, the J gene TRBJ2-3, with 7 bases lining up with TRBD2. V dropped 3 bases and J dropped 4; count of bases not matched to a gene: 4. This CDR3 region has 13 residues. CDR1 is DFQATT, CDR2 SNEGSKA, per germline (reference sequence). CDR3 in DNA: TGCAGTGCTAGCGGGGGGAGCCCAGATACGCAGTATTTT. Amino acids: CSASGGSPDTQYF.

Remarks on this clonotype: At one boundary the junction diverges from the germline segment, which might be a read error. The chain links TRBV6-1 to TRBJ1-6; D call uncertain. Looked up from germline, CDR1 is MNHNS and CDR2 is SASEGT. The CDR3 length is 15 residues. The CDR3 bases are TGTGCCAGCAGGGACGGATACTCCTATAATTCACCCATCCACTTT. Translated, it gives CASRDGYSYNSPIHF.

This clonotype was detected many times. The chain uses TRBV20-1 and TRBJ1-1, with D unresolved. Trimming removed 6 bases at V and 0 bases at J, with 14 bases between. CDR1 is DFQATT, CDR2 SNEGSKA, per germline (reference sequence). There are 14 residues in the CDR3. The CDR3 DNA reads TGCAGTGCCGACCAGACATCCTTGAACACTGAAGCTTTCTTT. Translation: CSADQTSLNTEAFF.

The CDR3 bases are TGTGCCAGCAGCTTAGCCCAGGGGGCCAGCTATGGCTACACCTTC. Translating gives CASSLAQGASYGYTF. This chain links TRBV7-2 with TRBJ1-2; 8 nucleotides match TRBD1. Germline CDR1 reads SGHTA; CDR2 reads FQGNSA. CDR3 length: 15 amino acids. Trimming cost V 0 bases and J 4 bases; bases outside gene matches: 4.

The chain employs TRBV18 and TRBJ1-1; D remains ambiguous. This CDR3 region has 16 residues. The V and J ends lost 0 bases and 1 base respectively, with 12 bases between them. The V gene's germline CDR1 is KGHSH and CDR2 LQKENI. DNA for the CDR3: TGTGCCAGCTCACCACCTTCTACCGGACGGAACACTGAAGCTTTCTTT. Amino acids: CASSPPSTGRNTEAFF.

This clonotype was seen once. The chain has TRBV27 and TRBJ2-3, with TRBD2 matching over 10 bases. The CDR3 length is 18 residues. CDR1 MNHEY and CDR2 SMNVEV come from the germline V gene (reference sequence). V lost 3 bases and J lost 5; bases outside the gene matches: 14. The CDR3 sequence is CASSFYPTSGGAGDTQYF. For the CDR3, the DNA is TGTGCCAGCAGTTTTTACCCAACGAGCGGGGGGGCAGGAGATACGCAGTATTTT.

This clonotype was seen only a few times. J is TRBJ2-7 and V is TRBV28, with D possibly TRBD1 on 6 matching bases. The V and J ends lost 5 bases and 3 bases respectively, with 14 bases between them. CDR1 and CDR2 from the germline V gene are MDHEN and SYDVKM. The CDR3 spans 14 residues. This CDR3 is CASSPGTFGYEQYF. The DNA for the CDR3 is TGTGCCAGCAGTCCCGGGACATTTGGCTACGAGCAGTACTTC.

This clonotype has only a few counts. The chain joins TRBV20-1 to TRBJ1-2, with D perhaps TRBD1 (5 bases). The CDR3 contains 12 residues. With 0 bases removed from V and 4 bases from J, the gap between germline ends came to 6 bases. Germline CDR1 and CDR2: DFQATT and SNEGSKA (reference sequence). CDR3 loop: CSAREDTYGYTF. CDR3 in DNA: TGCAGTGCTAGAGAGGACACCTATGGCTACACCTTC.

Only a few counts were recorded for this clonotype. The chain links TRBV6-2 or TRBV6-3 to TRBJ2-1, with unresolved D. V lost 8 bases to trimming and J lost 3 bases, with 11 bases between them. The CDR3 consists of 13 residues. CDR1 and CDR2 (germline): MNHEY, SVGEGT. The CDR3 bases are TGTGCCAGCTGCGCCTACATCTACAATGAGCAGTTCTTC. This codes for CASCAYIYNEQFF.